The T cell receptor beta chain described here comes from a study of blood T cell repertoires in COVID-19. Libraries were prepared by immunoSEQ multiplex PCR; TCRdb keeps only in-frame clonotypes and omits some of them. The profile covers roughly 250,000 clones, with 88% appearing a single time and roughly 3.9% taken by the ten largest. Germline lookup yields CDR1 KGHDR and CDR2 SFDVKD. The junction had 6 bases not matched to a gene; V was cut back by 4 bases and J by 5 bases. This CDR3 contains 17 residues. This TCR came from a man between 60 and 75 years old who had recovered from COVID-19. This chain uses TRBV24-1 with TRBJ2-3; 15 bases match TRBD2. Sequenced: peripheral blood. CDR3 sequence: CATSDLGLAGGGDTQYF. CDR3 DNA sequence: TGTGCCACCAGTGACCTGGGACTAGCGGGGGGAGGAGATACGCAGTATTTT.